The 15 T cell receptor beta chains below all came from one sample that was sequenced in a study of CD8+ T cells in alopecia areata. RNA was extracted and reverse transcribed into cDNA as the sequencing template. The repertoire was sequenced with immunoSEQ multiplex PCR; TCRdb's copy has only in-frame clones and lacks some. The sample consists of roughly 98,000 clones, roughly three fifths of them appearing once. Treatment defined: oral pan-JAK inhibitor, 5-10 mg twice daily. The sample in question was CD8+ T cells sorted from blood, obtained at week 4, from a patient treated with tofacitinib. Receptor source: a human donor with alopecia areata.

This clone was counted a few times. A far larger clone is a single base away, which makes a read error likely. Within the sample, other DNA sequences also encode this same CDR3. The chain uses TRBV11-2 and TRBJ2-5; 9 bases line up with TRBD2. The length of the CDR3 is 15 residues. The germline V gene has CDR1 SGHAT and CDR2 FQNNGV. J gave up 1 base and V 1 base, and 1 base lay outside the gene matches. The CDR3 DNA reads TGTGCCAGCAGCTTAGGCGGGGGGGCCCAAGAGACCCAGTACTTC. It encodes CASSLGGGAQETQYF.

The CDR3 DNA reads TGCGCCAGCAGCTCACTCGGGTTAAGCACAGATACGCAGTATTTT. It is translated as CASSSLGLSTDTQYF. The chain couples TRBV4-1 to TRBJ2-3; no reliable D call. V lost 5 bases, J lost 0 bases, and 12 bases lay in between. The CDR3 totals 15 residues. CDR1 MGHRA and CDR2 YSYEKL come from the germline V gene.

The J gene is TRBJ2-5, the V gene TRBV5-1, with TRBD2 as a possible D gene (6 bases). This CDR3 is 15 amino acids long. Trimming removed 3 bases at V and 7 bases at J, with 19 bases between. The germline gives CDR1 SGHRS, CDR2 YFSETQ. CDR3 nucleotide sequence: TGCGCCAGCAGCTCCGCGGGACTCAAGATCGGGACCCAGTACTTC. Amino acids: CASSSAGLKIGTQYF.

On this clone: It differs at one base from a far larger clone, so likely a read error. Other DNA sequences in this specimen translate into the identical CDR3. The rearrangement uses TRBV7-9 and TRBJ1-4, with D hard to call. V dropped 5 bases and J dropped 4 bases, with 23 bases sitting between them. The germline CDR1 and CDR2 sequences are SEHNR and FQNEAQ (reference sequence). The CDR3 loop spans 18 amino acids. The CDR3 here is CASSQETLDARINEKLFF. CDR3 nucleotides: TGTGCCAGCAGCCAAGAAACACTAGACGCTAGAATTAATGAAAAACTGTTTTTT. The entire variable domain, with the rest obtained from reference TRBV7-9 and TRBJ1-4, is as follows: DTGVSQNPRHKITKRGQNVTFRCDPISEHNRLYWYRQTLGQGPEFLTYFQNEAQLEKSRLLSDRFSAERPKGSFSTLEIQRTEQGDSAMYLCASSQETLDARINEKLFFGSGTQLSVL.

The J gene is TRBJ2-1, the V gene TRBV14; tentative D call: TRBD1 (7 bases). CDR3 length: 14 amino acids. The V end lost 5 bases, the J end lost 7 bases, and 15 bases lay between the germline ends. Germline CDR1 reads SGHDN; CDR2 reads FVKESK. The CDR3 bases are TGTGCCAGCAGCGGGCAGGGGGGTTGGAATGAGCAGTTCTTC. It codes for CASSGQGGWNEQFF.

This chain joins TRBV29-1 and TRBJ1-5; 8 positions agree with TRBD1. Germline assignment: CDR1 SQVTM and CDR2 ANQGSEA. J gave up 6 bases and V 7 bases, and 14 bases lay outside the gene matches. This CDR3 spans 15 amino acids. The CDR3 protein is CSAISQGGAGQPQHF. The CDR3 coding sequence is TGCAGCGCAATATCACAGGGGGGAGCGGGTCAGCCCCAGCATTTT.

In its sample, this clone was seen a few times. This chain connects TRBV11-2 to TRBJ2-2; a possible D gene is TRBD1 (5 bases). There are 12 residues in the CDR3. Trimming took 7 bases from V and 6 from J, leaving 9 bases between them. CDR1 and CDR2 from the germline V gene are SGHAT and FQNNGV. In DNA form, the CDR3 reads TGTGCCAGCATCACAGGCGCCGGGGAGCTGTTTTTT. Protein sequence: CASITGAGELFF.

The V call is TRBV29-1, the J call TRBJ2-5, with D possibly called TRBD1 or TRBD2 (5 bases each). The J call may be faulty, since TRBJ2-7 better matches the DNA end. Germline-derived CDR1 and CDR2 are SQVTM and ANQGSEA. CDR3 size: 14 residues. Here the CDR3 reads CSVELVQAGYEQYF. In DNA form, the CDR3 reads TGCAGCGTTGAACTTGTACAGGCGGGTTACGAGCAGTACTTC.

J is TRBJ2-1 and V is TRBV19; weak D call: TRBD2 (6 bases). This CDR3 has 14 amino acids. Germline CDR1 LNHDA, CDR2 SQIVND (reference sequence). The V end lost 5 bases, the J end lost 3 bases, and 11 bases lay between the germline ends. CDR3 nucleotides: TGTGCCAGTAGTCCCCCCGGGGGCTACAATGAGCAGTTCTTC. Protein product: CASSPPGGYNEQFF. Drawing the rest from reference TRBV19 and TRBJ2-1, the complete variable domain is DGGITQSPKYLFRKEGQNVTLSCEQNLNHDAMYWYRQDPGQGLRLIYYSQIVNDFQKGDIAEGYSVSREKKESFPLTVTSAQKNPTAFYLCASSPPGGYNEQFFGPGTRLTVL.

The sample holds one count of this clone. The chain links TRBV10-3 to TRBJ2-5; 7 nucleotides match TRBD2. The V and J ends lost 1 base and 1 base, in that order; junction bases with no gene match: 9. CDR1 is ENHRY, CDR2 SYGVKD, per germline. The CDR3 totals 17 residues. The chain's CDR3 is CAISEWLVLAGQETQYF. The DNA for the CDR3 is TGTGCCATCAGTGAGTGGTTGGTGTTAGCGGGCCAAGAGACCCAGTACTTC.

As for this clone: Mismatch with germline at one junction end may stem from a read error. The rearrangement uses TRBV4-3 and TRBJ1-1; D may be TRBD1 (6 bases). CDR3 length equals 15 residues. Germline V gene lookup returns CDR1 LGHNA and CDR2 YSLEER. DNA for the CDR3: TGCGCCAGCAGGCAAGGGGGTCGAGGGAACACTGAAGCTTTCTTT. It codes for CASRQGGRGNTEAFF.

The gene calls are TRBV29-1 and TRBJ2-3; D is uncertain. V was cut by 2 bases and J by 0 bases, with 9 bases left in between. CDR3 length: 14 residues. In germline, CDR1 is SQVTM, CDR2 ANQGSEA. CDR3 protein: CSVEIPMSTDTQYF. Written as DNA, the CDR3 is TGCAGCGTTGAAATCCCCATGAGCACAGATACGCAGTATTTT.

The genes are TRBV28 and TRBJ2-7; 11 bases agree with TRBD2. This CDR3 is built from 13 residues. CDR1 and CDR2 (germline): MDHEN, SYDVKM. With 10 bases clipped from V and 3 bases from J, the junction kept 5 bases outside the gene matches. In DNA, the CDR3 is TGTGCCACCACTAGCGGGAGAATCTACGAGCAGTACTTC. It codes for CATTSGRIYEQYF.

The chain couples TRBV5-6 to TRBJ2-7, with D unclear. CDR1 and CDR2 from the germline V gene are SGHDT and YYEEEE. V shed 0 bases and J shed 4 bases, with 11 bases lying between them. This CDR3 is built from 14 residues. CDR3 DNA: TGTGCCAGCAGCTTGGGGACGTTACATTACGAGCAGTACTTC. Its translation is CASSLGTLHYEQYF. The full variable domain, rest sourced from reference TRBV5-6 and TRBJ2-7, is DAGVTQSPTHLIKTRGQQVTLRCSPKSGHDTVSWYQQALGQGPQFIFQYYEEEERQRGNFPDRFSGHQFPNYSSELNVNALLLGDSALYLCASSLGTLHYEQYFGPGTRLTVT.

The gene calls are TRBV7-9 and TRBJ1-2; 7 bases match TRBD1. After removal of 0 bases from V and 3 bases from J, the junction contained 1 base not matched to a gene. CDR1 and CDR2 from the germline V gene are SEHNR and FQNEAQ (reference sequence). The CDR3 extends over 14 amino acids. DNA for the CDR3: TGTGCCAGCAGCTTAGCCGGGACAGACTATGGCTACACCTTC. It is translated as CASSLAGTDYGYTF.